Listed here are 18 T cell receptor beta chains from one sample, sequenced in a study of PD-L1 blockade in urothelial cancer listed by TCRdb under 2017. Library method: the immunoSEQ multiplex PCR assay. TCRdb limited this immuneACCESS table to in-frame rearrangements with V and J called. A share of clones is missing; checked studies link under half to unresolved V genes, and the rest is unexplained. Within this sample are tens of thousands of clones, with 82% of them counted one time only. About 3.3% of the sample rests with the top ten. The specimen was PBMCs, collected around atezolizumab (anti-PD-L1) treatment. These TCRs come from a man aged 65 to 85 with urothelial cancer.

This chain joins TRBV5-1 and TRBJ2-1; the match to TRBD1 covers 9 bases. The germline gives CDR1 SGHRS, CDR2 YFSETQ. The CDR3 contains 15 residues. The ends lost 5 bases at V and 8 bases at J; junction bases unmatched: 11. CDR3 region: CASSILPGQGHEQFF. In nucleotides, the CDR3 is TGCGCCAGCAGTATCCTCCCGGGACAGGGACATGAGCAGTTCTTC.

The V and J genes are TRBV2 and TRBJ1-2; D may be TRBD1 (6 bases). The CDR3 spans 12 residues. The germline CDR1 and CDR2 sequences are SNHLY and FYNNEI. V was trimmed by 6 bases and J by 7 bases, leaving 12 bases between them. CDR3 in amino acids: CASRDSMGGYTF. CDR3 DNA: TGTGCCAGCAGGGACAGTATGGGTGGCTACACCTTC.

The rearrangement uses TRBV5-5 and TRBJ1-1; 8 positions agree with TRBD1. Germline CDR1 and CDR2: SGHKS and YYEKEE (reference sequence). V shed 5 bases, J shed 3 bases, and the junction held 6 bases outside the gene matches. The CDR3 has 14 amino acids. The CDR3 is CASSIGQGYTEAFF. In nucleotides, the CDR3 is TGTGCCAGCAGTATTGGACAGGGCTACACTGAAGCTTTCTTT.

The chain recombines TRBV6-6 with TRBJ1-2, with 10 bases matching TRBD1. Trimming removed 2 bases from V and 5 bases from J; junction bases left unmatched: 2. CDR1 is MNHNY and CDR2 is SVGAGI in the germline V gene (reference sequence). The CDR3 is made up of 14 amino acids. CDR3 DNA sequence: TGTGCCAGCAGTTACGACAGGGGGCAATATGGCTACACCTTC. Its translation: CASSYDRGQYGYTF.

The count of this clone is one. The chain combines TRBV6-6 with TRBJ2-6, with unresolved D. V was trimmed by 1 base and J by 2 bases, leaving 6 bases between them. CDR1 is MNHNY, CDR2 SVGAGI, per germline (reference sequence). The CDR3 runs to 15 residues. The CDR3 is CASSYLRTGANVLTF. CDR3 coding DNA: TGTGCCAGCAGTTACTTGCGGACTGGGGCCAACGTCCTGACTTTC.

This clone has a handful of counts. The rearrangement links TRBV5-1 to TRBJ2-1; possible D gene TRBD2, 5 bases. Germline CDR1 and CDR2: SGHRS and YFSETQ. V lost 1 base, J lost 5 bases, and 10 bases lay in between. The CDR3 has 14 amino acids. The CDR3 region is CASSLSTSNNEQFF. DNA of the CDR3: TGCGCCAGCAGCTTGTCCACTAGTAACAATGAGCAGTTCTTC.

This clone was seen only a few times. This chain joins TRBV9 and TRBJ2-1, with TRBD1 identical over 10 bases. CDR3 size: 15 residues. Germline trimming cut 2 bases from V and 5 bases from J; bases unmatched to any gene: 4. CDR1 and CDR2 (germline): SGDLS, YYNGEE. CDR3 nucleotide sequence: TGTGCCAGCAGCGTGCGACAGGGGGCCAACAATGAGCAGTTCTTC. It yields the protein CASSVRQGANNEQFF.

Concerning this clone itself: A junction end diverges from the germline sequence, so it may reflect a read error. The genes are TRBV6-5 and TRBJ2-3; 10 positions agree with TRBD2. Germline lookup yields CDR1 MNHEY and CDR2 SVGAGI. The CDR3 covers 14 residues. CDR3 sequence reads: CSSGGAGSTDTQYF. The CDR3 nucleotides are TGTTCCAGCGGGGGGGCGGGTAGCACAGATACGCAGTATTTT.

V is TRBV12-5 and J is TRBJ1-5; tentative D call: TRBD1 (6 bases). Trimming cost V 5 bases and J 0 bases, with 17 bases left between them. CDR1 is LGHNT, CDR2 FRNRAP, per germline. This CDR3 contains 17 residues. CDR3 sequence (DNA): TGTGCTAGTGGTCCCCGAAGAACAGGGAGTAGCAATCAGCCCCAGCATTTT. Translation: CASGPRRTGSSNQPQHF. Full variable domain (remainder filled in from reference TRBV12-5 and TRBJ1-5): DARVTQTPRHKVTEMGQEVTMRCQPILGHNTVFWYRQTMMQGLELLAYFRNRAPLDDSGMPKDRFSAEMPDATLATLKIQPSEPRDSAVYFCASGPRRTGSSNQPQHFGDGTRLSIL.

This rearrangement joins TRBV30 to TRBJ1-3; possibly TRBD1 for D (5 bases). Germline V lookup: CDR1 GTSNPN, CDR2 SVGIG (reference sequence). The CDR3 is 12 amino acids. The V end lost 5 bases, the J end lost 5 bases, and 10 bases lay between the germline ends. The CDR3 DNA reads TGTGCCTGGGCGTGGGGCAGAAACACCATATATTTT. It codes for CAWAWGRNTIYF.

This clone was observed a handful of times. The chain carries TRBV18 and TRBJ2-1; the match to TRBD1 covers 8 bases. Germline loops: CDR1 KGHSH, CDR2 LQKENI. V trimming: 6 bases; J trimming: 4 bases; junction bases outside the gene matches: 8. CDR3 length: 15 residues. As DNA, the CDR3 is TGTGCCAGCTCGATACAGGGGGGTCAGTACAATGAGCAGTTCTTC. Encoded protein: CASSIQGGQYNEQFF.

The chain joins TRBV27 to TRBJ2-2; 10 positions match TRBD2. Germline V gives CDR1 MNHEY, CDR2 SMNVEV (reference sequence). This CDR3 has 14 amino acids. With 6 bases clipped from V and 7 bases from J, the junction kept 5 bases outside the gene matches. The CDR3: CASRAGGSYGELFF. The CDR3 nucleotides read TGTGCCAGCAGAGCGGGGGGGTCGTACGGGGAGCTGTTTTTT.

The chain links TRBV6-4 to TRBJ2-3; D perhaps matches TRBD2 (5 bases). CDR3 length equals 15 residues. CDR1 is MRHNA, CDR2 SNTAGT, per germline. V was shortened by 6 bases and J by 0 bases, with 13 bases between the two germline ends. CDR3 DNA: TGTGCCAGCAGCCTTGGCCGGACTAGCACAGATACGCAGTATTTT. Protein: CASSLGRTSTDTQYF.

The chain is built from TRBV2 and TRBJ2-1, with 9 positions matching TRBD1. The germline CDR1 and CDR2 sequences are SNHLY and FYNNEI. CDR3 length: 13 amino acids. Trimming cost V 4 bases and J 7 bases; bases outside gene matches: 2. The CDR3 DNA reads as TGTGCCAGCAGTGTGACAGGGGGTAATGAGCAGTTCTTC. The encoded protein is CASSVTGGNEQFF.

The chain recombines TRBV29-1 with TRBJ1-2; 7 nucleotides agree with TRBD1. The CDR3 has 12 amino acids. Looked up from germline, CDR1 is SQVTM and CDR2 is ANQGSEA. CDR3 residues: CARQGDGYGYTF. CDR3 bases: TGCGCCCGACAGGGAGACGGCTATGGCTACACCTTC.

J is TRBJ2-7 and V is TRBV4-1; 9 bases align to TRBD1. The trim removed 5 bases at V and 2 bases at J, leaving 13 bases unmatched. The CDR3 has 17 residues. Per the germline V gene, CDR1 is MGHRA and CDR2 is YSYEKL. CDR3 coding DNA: TGCGCCAGCAGCTCCAGTCCGGGACAGGGAGTGACCTACGAGCAGTACTTC. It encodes CASSSSPGQGVTYEQYF.

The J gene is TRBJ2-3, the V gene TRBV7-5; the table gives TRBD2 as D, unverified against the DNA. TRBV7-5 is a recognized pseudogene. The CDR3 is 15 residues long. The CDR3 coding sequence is TGTGTCAGAAGAACGCTAGCGGGGCACACAGATACGCAGTATTTT. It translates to CVRRTLAGHTDTQYF.

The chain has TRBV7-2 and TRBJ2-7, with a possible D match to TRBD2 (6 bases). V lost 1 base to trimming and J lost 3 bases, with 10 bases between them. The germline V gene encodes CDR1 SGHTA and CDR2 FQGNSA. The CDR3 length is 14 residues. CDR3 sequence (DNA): TGTGCCAGCAGCTTAGGCGGGGCCCTCTACGAGCAGTACTTC. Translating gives CASSLGGALYEQYF.